One sample yielded the 19 T cell receptor beta chains listed below, sequenced in a study of T cell repertoires in cytomegalovirus infection. TCRdb redid the calling of the reads with MiXCR, one entry per CDR3 protein. The sample contains about 700,000 distinct CDR3 sequences, roughly 33% of which appear only once. These receptors' targets are unknown. Specimen: cultured PBMCs, collected from culture after CMV antigen stimulation. The origin of the receptors is a human donor in good health (CMV status not recorded). Some clones in this sample may be carry-over from other donors' samples.

The V and J genes are TRBV6-1 and TRBJ1-1; D may be TRBD1 (5 bases). Germline CDR1 MNHNS, CDR2 SASEGT. With 5 bases removed from V and 6 bases from J, the gap between germline ends came to 19 bases. The CDR3 has 15 residues. As DNA, the CDR3 is TGTGCCAGCAGTCCTCGGGGGACGGGAAGGCCTGAAGCTTTCTTT. Translating it yields CASSPRGTGRPEAFF.

V usage is TRBV19 and J usage is TRBJ1-4, with a possible D match to TRBD1 (5 bases). Germline V gene data show CDR1 as LNHDA and CDR2 as SQIVND (reference sequence). Between the trimmed V and J ends, which lost 4 bases and 3 bases, there was a span of 15 bases. This CDR3 has 16 amino acids. CDR3 amino acids: CASSTKGRRPNEKLFF. The CDR3 DNA sequence: TGTGCCAGTAGTACCAAGGGACGTCGGCCTAATGAAAAACTGTTTTTT.

The genes are TRBV19 and TRBJ2-1, with 11 bases fitting TRBD2. CDR3 length equals 17 residues. Germline V CDR1 and CDR2: LNHDA, SQIVND (reference sequence). J was trimmed by 4 bases and V by 7 bases; bases with no gene match: 12. In DNA, the CDR3 is TGTGCCAGTAATGATAGGGTGACTAGCGGGGCATACAATGAGCAGTTCTTC. Its translation is CASNDRVTSGAYNEQFF.

The V and J genes are TRBV29-1 and TRBJ2-7; D unresolved. V was shortened by 4 bases and J by 4 bases, with 8 bases between the two germline ends. CDR1 is SQVTM, CDR2 ANQGSEA, per germline. The CDR3 runs to 11 residues. CDR3 sequence (DNA): TGCAGCGTTGGGTACGAGTACGAGCAGTACTTC. This codes for CSVGYEYEQYF.

This clonotype was detected only a few times. The V and J genes are TRBV7-2 and TRBJ2-7; D unresolved. This CDR3 region has 13 residues. V lost 3 bases, J lost 2 bases, and 8 bases lay in between. Germline CDR1 is SGHTA and CDR2 is FQGNSA. CDR3 sequence reads: CASSFRATYEQYF. DNA of the CDR3: TGTGCCAGCAGCTTCCGGGCCACCTACGAGCAGTACTTC.

This clonotype has only a few counts. The V and J genes are TRBV7-2 and TRBJ1-3; 8 nucleotides agree with TRBD1. The CDR3 is 16 residues long. Germline V gene data show CDR1 as SGHTA and CDR2 as FQGNSA. V dropped 5 bases and J dropped 2; count of bases not matched to a gene: 8. The CDR3 loop reads CASSLRTGNAGNTIYF. Here the CDR3 DNA reads TGTGCCAGCAGCCTTAGGACAGGGAACGCTGGAAACACCATATATTTT. The full variable domain, in which reference TRBV7-2 and TRBJ1-3 provide the parts outside the CDR3, is GAGVSQSPSNKVTEKGKDVELRCDPISGHTALYWYRQSLGQGLEFLIYFQGNSAPDKSGLPSDRFSAERTGGSVSTLTIQRTQQEDSAVYLCASSLRTGNAGNTIYFGEGSWLTVV.

In this sample, this clonotype turned up many times. The chain has TRBV2 and TRBJ2-3; D is uncertain. The CDR3 is 13 amino acids. Trimming cost V 3 bases and J 0 bases, with 4 bases left between them. Per the germline V gene, CDR1 is SNHLY and CDR2 is FYNNEI. The CDR3 DNA reads as TGTGCCAGCAGTGAGGATAGCACAGATACGCAGTATTTT. This sequence encodes CASSEDSTDTQYF.

This chain connects TRBV5-4 to TRBJ2-3; D call uncertain. Germline CDR1 reads SGHNT; CDR2 reads YYREEE (reference sequence). Trimming stripped 6 bases from V and 4 bases from J, with 15 bases between. The CDR3 length is 14 residues. The CDR3 region has the DNA TGTGCCAGCACCACCCCTCTCGGCTCAGATACGCAGTATTTT. Residues: CASTTPLGSDTQYF. The whole variable domain, remainder taken from reference TRBV5-4 and TRBJ2-3, is ETGVTQSPTHLIKTRGQQVTLRCSSQSGHNTVSWYQQALGQGPQFIFQYYREEENGRGNFPPRFSGLQFPNYSSELNVNALELDDSALYLCASTTPLGSDTQYFGPGTRLTVL.

This clonotype was found a few times. The rearrangement uses TRBV7-6 and TRBJ2-5; 10 nucleotides match TRBD2. Unmatched junction bases numbered 7, after V lost 1 base and J lost 2 bases. Germline V gene lookup returns CDR1 SGHVS and CDR2 FNYEAQ. The CDR3 covers 17 residues. The CDR3 is CASSLVAGGTFQETQYF. Written as DNA, the CDR3 is TGTGCCAGCAGCTTAGTAGCGGGGGGTACGTTTCAAGAGACCCAGTACTTC.

This chain links TRBV19 with TRBJ2-1, with D possibly being TRBD2 (7 bases). CDR3 size: 17 residues. V lost 8 bases to trimming and J lost 4 bases, with 24 bases between them. Germline V lookup: CDR1 LNHDA, CDR2 SQIVND (reference sequence). In nucleotides, the CDR3 is TGTGCCAGTCGAGCCTGGGTTCGCGGGGGCCGGTACAATGAGCAGTTCTTC. Amino acids: CASRAWVRGGRYNEQFF.

The CDR3 is CSVDLRYTEAFF. The CDR3 DNA follows: TGCAGCGTCGATTTACGGTACACTGAAGCTTTCTTT. The V and J genes are TRBV29-1 and TRBJ1-1; no clear D gene. CDR3 length equals 12 residues. Looked up from germline, CDR1 is SQVTM and CDR2 is ANQGSEA. Trimming took off 6 bases at V and 3 bases at J, with 11 bases between the two ends.

This chain connects TRBV6-1 to TRBJ2-7; 9 bases line up with TRBD1. Germline trimming cut 10 bases from V and 3 bases from J; bases unmatched to any gene: 10. Looked up from germline, CDR1 is MNHNS and CDR2 is SASEGT. The CDR3 has 14 amino acids. CDR3 bases: TGTGCCACCCTACCGGGACAGGGAAGCTACGAGCAGTACTTC. This encodes CATLPGQGSYEQYF.

Only a few counts were recorded for this clonotype. This rearrangement joins TRBV11-2 to TRBJ2-7; D perhaps matches TRBD2 (6 bases). The CDR3 sequence is 17 residues long. CDR1 SGHAT and CDR2 FQNNGV come from the germline V gene. The V gene lost 5 bases and the J gene lost 0 bases, with 20 bases spanning the gap. The CDR3 DNA sequence: TGTGCCAGCAGCCCTCTGCGGGGCGCTAAGCACTCCTACGAGCAGTACTTC. Encoded protein: CASSPLRGAKHSYEQYF. Variable domain in full (rest from reference TRBV11-2 and TRBJ2-7): EAGVAQSPRYKIIEKRQSVAFWCNPISGHATLYWYQQILGQGPKLLIQFQNNGVVDDSQLPKDRFSAERLKGVDSTLKIQPAKLEDSAVYLCASSPLRGAKHSYEQYFGPGTRLTVT.

In its sample, this clonotype was seen a few times. This sequence joins TRBV7-8 and TRBJ2-7; 8 positions agree with TRBD2. Per germline, CDR1 SGHVS and CDR2 FQNEAQ. This CDR3 is 15 amino acids long. The trim removed 2 bases at V and 4 bases at J, leaving 7 bases unmatched. The CDR3 protein is CASSLRFREGYEQYF. The CDR3 DNA sequence: TGTGCCAGCAGCTTAAGGTTCCGGGAGGGGTACGAGCAGTACTTC.

This clonotype showed up many times. This chain links TRBV12-3 or TRBV12-4 with TRBJ2-5; a possible D gene is TRBD2 (6 bases). V gave up 7 bases and J gave up 5 bases, with 17 bases separating them. The CDR3 has 14 residues. The CDR3 here is CASTPQLATETQYF. Here the CDR3 DNA reads TGTGCCAGCACCCCTCAACTAGCCACGGAGACCCAGTACTTC.

The V call is TRBV27, the J call TRBJ2-5, with D unresolved. Trimming removed 4 bases at V and 5 bases at J, with 11 bases between. This CDR3 region has 13 residues. Germline V lookup: CDR1 MNHEY, CDR2 SMNVEV (reference sequence). CDR3 nucleotide sequence: TGTGCCAGCAGTTCAAGGATAGAGGAGACCCAGTACTTC. As protein: CASSSRIEETQYF.

The chain uses TRBV12-3 or TRBV12-4 and TRBJ1-5; tentatively, D is TRBD1 (5 bases). The CDR3 runs to 14 residues. V shed 7 bases and J shed 3 bases, with 13 bases lying between them. CDR3 sequence (DNA): TGTGCCAGCACCTCCGGGGGGACCAATCAGCCCCAGCATTTT. Translating gives CASTSGGTNQPQHF.

This clonotype was observed a handful of times. The rearrangement links TRBV19 to TRBJ2-7, with 9 bases lining up with TRBD1. Unmatched junction bases numbered 5, after V lost 6 bases and J lost 2 bases. The CDR3 is 14 amino acids. CDR1 LNHDA and CDR2 SQIVND come from the germline V gene (reference sequence). The CDR3 region has the DNA TGTGCCAGTAGGCCGGACAGGGGAGCCTACGAGCAGTACTTC. This encodes CASRPDRGAYEQYF.

The chain is built from TRBV10-3 and TRBJ2-5, with 7 bases identical to TRBD1. The germline V gene encodes CDR1 ENHRY and CDR2 SYGVKD. The V and J ends lost 10 bases and 5 bases, in that order; junction bases with no gene match: 10. The CDR3 contains 13 residues. CDR3 amino acids: CASKGQERETQYF. Written as DNA, the CDR3 is TGTGCCAGCAAAGGACAGGAGCGCGAGACCCAGTACTTC.